The present T cell receptor (beta chain) was sequenced within a study of blood T cell repertoires in COVID-19. The overall study: COVID-19 samples collected from the United States, Italy and Spain covered acute and convalescent phases. Sample material is recorded as cDNA or gDNA derived from T cells, B-cell-depleted T cells, or PBMCs.

V lost 8 bases and J lost 4; bases outside the gene matches: 5. CDR1 and CDR2 (germline): MNHEY, SVGAGI. CDR3 length equals 13 residues. Clones were sequenced by immunoSEQ multiplex PCR, and TCRdb holds only the in-frame ones, with some missing. The sample yields fewer than 200,000 clones, 87% seen once. The origin of this receptor is a woman aged 55-75 years who had recovered from COVID-19. The sequenced material came from peripheral blood. V is TRBV6-5 and J is TRBJ1-5; TRBD1 aligns across 7 bases. The CDR3 here is CASVTGLNQPQHF. The CDR3, as DNA: TGTGCCAGCGTGACAGGGTTAAATCAGCCCCAGCATTTT.